This record looks at one TCR beta chain sequence and its context. Per the original data handling: Amplification with reference gene primers provided the estimates of nucleated cell counts. The method was immunoSEQ multiplex PCR; TCRdb's version includes in-frame clones alone and lacks a portion of them. D and trimming were read from the DNA, whereas the V and J calls and clone size are those reported in that table. Among around 190,000 clones listed, 80% were seen once. The data are from a study of blood T cell repertoires in COVID-19. Turning to the study itself: Specimens from acute and convalescent COVID-19 originated in the United States, Italy and Spain. In each case, the material was cDNA or gDNA derived from T cells, B-cell-depleted T cells, or PBMCs.

CDR1 and CDR2 (germline): SGHVS, FQNEAQ. The CDR3 loop spans 18 amino acids. Trimming removed 4 bases from V and 6 bases from J; junction bases left unmatched: 15. Sequenced sample: peripheral blood. This clonotype was sampled from a man in his sixties with acute or convalescent COVID-19. This chain joins TRBV7-8 and TRBJ1-5; 10 bases are a match to TRBD1. The CDR3 loop is CASSYIVRGTGVGQPQHF. The DNA of the CDR3 is TGTGCCAGCAGCTATATTGTACGGGGGACAGGGGTCGGTCAGCCCCAGCATTTT.